Listed here are 7 T cell receptor beta chains from one sample, sequenced in a study of patients and donors after allogeneic stem cell transplantation (dated by TCRdb to the early 2020s). The library was produced with RT-PCR. Instrument used: NextSeq 550. TCRdb redid the processing of the public reads, applying fastp at Q25 and MiXCR, and retained in-frame beta chains. Rows merge per CDR3 protein into single entries with the most common DNA and genes. For this sample the table gives approximately 200,000 distinct CDR3 sequences, of which roughly 13% were detected only once. The ten largest clonotypes hold more than 9% of the sample. Sequencing was carried out using blood, either unsorted or a sorted T cell fraction (not recorded which). These receptors came from a human donor who was either an allogeneic HSCT recipient or a stem cell or donor lymphocyte infusion donor (not recorded which). It is not recorded whose cells these are; they may come from a transplant donor.

A few counts support this clonotype. The CDR3 region has the DNA TGTGCCAGCACCAAAGGAGACTCCCGGGACAATGAGCAGTTCTTC. Its translation is CASTKGDSRDNEQFF. The chain combines TRBV6-1 with TRBJ2-1; D is ambiguous. V was trimmed by 7 bases and J by 5 bases, leaving 18 bases between them. Germline CDR1 is MNHNS and CDR2 is SASEGT. The CDR3 has 15 amino acids.

This clonotype has only a few counts. V is TRBV20-1 and J is TRBJ2-1; the D is unclear. This CDR3 contains 12 residues. Germline CDR1 is DFQATT and CDR2 is SNEGSKA (reference sequence). Trimming shortened V by 6 bases and J by 2 bases, and 8 bases separated the two germline ends. The CDR3 sequence: CSALLTYNEQFF. The CDR3 DNA sequence: TGCAGTGCCCTACTAACCTACAATGAGCAGTTCTTC.

The V and J genes are TRBV7-9 and TRBJ2-2; 7 nucleotides match TRBD1. Trimming took 5 bases from V and 7 from J; bases not matched to a gene: 4. The CDR3 is 13 residues long. Germline CDR1 is SEHNR and CDR2 is FQNEAQ (reference sequence). This chain's CDR3 is CASSVQGYGELFF. In nucleotides, the CDR3 is TGTGCCAGCAGCGTACAGGGGTACGGGGAGCTGTTTTTT.

This chain uses TRBV5-1 with TRBJ2-7; TRBD2 matches 11 bases. Germline V gives CDR1 SGHRS, CDR2 YFSETQ. The CDR3 has 17 residues. V trimming: 4 bases; J trimming: 0 bases; junction bases outside the gene matches: 9. CDR3 loop: CASSGNPSGRSSYEQYF. CDR3 nucleotides: TGCGCCAGCAGCGGAAATCCTAGCGGGAGGTCCTCCTACGAGCAGTACTTC.

The rearrangement links TRBV20-1 to TRBJ2-1; 12 bases fit TRBD2. V lost 6 bases to trimming and J lost 3 bases; unmatched junction nucleotides: 9. Germline CDR1 DFQATT, CDR2 SNEGSKA (reference sequence). The CDR3 runs 16 residues. This CDR3 is CSAEGLAGLSYNEQFF. CDR3 in DNA: TGCAGTGCGGAGGGACTAGCGGGTCTAAGCTACAATGAGCAGTTCTTC.

This clonotype was counted only a few times. The rearrangement joins TRBV7-9 to TRBJ1-1, with TRBD1 as a possible D gene (6 bases). The CDR3 loop spans 17 amino acids. Germline lookup yields CDR1 SEHNR and CDR2 FQNEAQ (reference sequence). Trimming took 2 bases from V and 0 from J, leaving 16 bases between them. This CDR3 reads CASSLRLGGFMNTEAFF. CDR3 nucleotide sequence: TGTGCCAGCAGCTTAAGGTTAGGGGGGTTCATGAACACTGAAGCTTTCTTT.

At least ten counts were recorded for this clonotype. The chain links TRBV4-1 to TRBJ1-2; D not resolved. Between the trimmed V and J ends, which lost 2 bases and 5 bases, there was a span of 18 bases. The CDR3 length is 16 residues. Per germline, CDR1 MGHRA and CDR2 YSYEKL. In DNA, the CDR3 is TGCGCCAGCAGCCAAAATATTAGGGAAGCTTCATATGGCTACACCTTC. It encodes CASSQNIREASYGYTF.